Sequencing of this TCR beta chain was carried out in a study of T cell repertoires in cytomegalovirus infection. Across the study: Recently identified HLA-C-restricted and well-studied HLA-B-restricted CMV epitopes were used. Public TCR beta signatures provided an indication of both CMV infection and a matching HLA type. General study points: HLA-C-restricted TCR beta clonotypes specific for CMV led the ex vivo response.

This clonotype occurred many times. The antigen is unknown. TCRdb reprocessed the reads via MiXCR and lists one record per CDR3 protein. Of roughly 920,000 distinct CDR3 sequences in the sample, roughly 30% were seen once. Trimming at V came to 5 bases and at J to 1 base, leaving 2 bases not matched to a gene. CDR1 and CDR2 from the germline V gene are MNHNS and SASEGT. The CDR3 spans 14 residues. The receptor's source is a human donor in good health (CMV status not recorded). Some clones in this sample may be carry-over from other donors' samples. The chain carries TRBV6-1 and TRBJ1-1; TRBD1 matches at 9 bases. Here the sequenced sample was cultured CD8+ T cells from PBMCs, taken from culture after CMV antigen stimulation. CDR3 in DNA: TGTGCCAGCAGTCAACAGGGGGCGAACACTGAAGCTTTCTTT. As protein: CASSQQGANTEAFF.